These 32 T cell receptor beta chains were all obtained from the same sample, sequenced in a study of cytomegalovirus exposure and HLA in healthy donors. Both 60 Vbeta primers and 13 Jbeta primers went into the PCR. Sequencing was performed with immunoSEQ multiplex PCR; in TCRdb, only in-frame clones are kept and a portion is missing. This table has about 90,000 clones, around 69% appearing once. Sequencing was done on a sample of PBMCs. Receptor source: a young man in good health and CMV-seronegative.

This clone has more than one count but fewer than ten. The rearrangement joins TRBV2 to TRBJ2-5, with TRBD2 identical over 8 bases. V trimming: 7 bases; J trimming: 4 bases; junction bases outside the gene matches: 8. Germline V gene sequence: CDR1 SNHLY, CDR2 FYNNEI. The CDR3 has 14 amino acids. This CDR3 reads CASIGPRGGETQYF. For the CDR3, the DNA is TGTGCCAGCATCGGACCCCGGGGGGGAGAGACCCAGTACTTC.

The V gene is TRBV7-3, the J gene TRBJ2-2; 8 bases match TRBD2. V dropped 5 bases and J dropped 0; count of bases not matched to a gene: 5. CDR1 and CDR2 from the germline V gene are SGHTA and FQGTGA. The CDR3 spans 16 residues. CDR3 sequence (DNA): TGTGCCAGCAGCCCTCCGGGGGGGTCGAACACCGGGGAGCTGTTTTTT. Its protein product is CASSPPGGSNTGELFF.

This clone was picked up one time. CDR3 nucleotides: TGTGCCAGCAGCGTAGGGGTTGGGGGAGGTGGCACCGGGGAGCTGTTTTTT. Protein sequence: CASSVGVGGGGTGELFF. This chain uses TRBV9 with TRBJ2-2; the D gene is possibly TRBD2 (6 bases). This CDR3 is built from 17 residues. Germline V gene sequence: CDR1 SGDLS, CDR2 YYNGEE. Trimming removed 0 bases from V and 4 bases from J, with 16 bases in between.

This clone is a singleton in its sample. V is TRBV19 and J is TRBJ2-1; TRBD1 matches 9 bases. The CDR3 is 15 amino acids. CDR1 LNHDA and CDR2 SQIVND come from the germline V gene (reference sequence). V gave up 4 bases and J gave up 4 bases; unmatched junction bases: 5. This CDR3 reads CASSTGTGSYNEQFF. CDR3 bases: TGTGCCAGTAGTACCGGGACAGGGTCTTACAATGAGCAGTTCTTC.

The rearrangement joins TRBV7-8 to TRBJ2-3; D unresolved. CDR1 is SGHVS and CDR2 is FQNEAQ in the germline V gene. The V and J ends lost 7 bases and 4 bases respectively, with 15 bases between them. CDR3 length equals 14 residues. CDR3 residues: CASTPTEYPDTQYF. The CDR3 DNA is TGTGCCAGCACCCCCACGGAGTACCCAGATACGCAGTATTTT.

This clone has only a few counts. V usage is TRBV11-3 and J usage is TRBJ2-7; 10 bases are shared with TRBD1. In germline, CDR1 is SGHNT, CDR2 YENEEA. The CDR3 runs to 14 residues. The V and J ends lost 5 bases and 2 bases, in that order; junction bases with no gene match: 3. The CDR3 is CASSRGTGAYEQYF. In nucleotides, the CDR3 is TGTGCCAGCAGCCGCGGGACAGGGGCCTACGAGCAGTACTTC.

The rearrangement joins TRBV5-5 to TRBJ1-5, with 8 bases that match TRBD1. There are 15 residues in the CDR3. Germline V CDR1 and CDR2: SGHKS, YYEKEE (reference sequence). Trimming cost V 0 bases and J 9 bases; bases outside gene matches: 8. The CDR3 DNA reads as TGTGCCAGCAGCTTGGCCGGGACAGGCGGGAGGCCCCAGCATTTT. Residues: CASSLAGTGGRPQHF.

The chain couples TRBV2 to TRBJ1-1; perhaps TRBD1 as D (5 bases). The germline CDR1 and CDR2 sequences are SNHLY and FYNNEI. The CDR3 consists of 16 residues. V gave up 6 bases and J gave up 3 bases, with 20 bases separating them. CDR3 coding DNA: TGTGCCAGCAGACTCCGGGCCCTGCTAGGGGACACTGAAGCTTTCTTT. Its translation: CASRLRALLGDTEAFF.

V gene TRBV6-6 combines with J gene TRBJ1-3, with D tentatively TRBD1 (6 bases). The CDR3 has 15 amino acids. V lost 4 bases to trimming and J lost 0 bases, with 10 bases between them. Germline CDR1 is MNHNY and CDR2 is SVGAGI (reference sequence). The CDR3 sequence is CASSFEGVSGNTIYF. CDR3 nucleotide sequence: TGTGCCAGCAGTTTCGAGGGGGTCTCTGGAAACACCATATATTTT.

The rearrangement joins TRBV7-6 to TRBJ2-1; 8 bases map to TRBD1. The CDR3 covers 13 residues. From germline, CDR1 is SGHVS and CDR2 FNYEAQ. With V trimmed by 5 bases and J by 9 bases, 6 bases remained unmatched. CDR3 in amino acids: CASSLRTGSEQFF. CDR3 DNA: TGTGCCAGCAGCCTCAGGACAGGGAGTGAGCAGTTCTTC.

The J gene is TRBJ2-3, the V gene TRBV7-2, with D tentatively TRBD2 (5 bases). Germline CDR1 is SGHTA and CDR2 is FQGNSA. The V gene lost 1 base and the J gene lost 1 base, with 9 bases spanning the gap. This CDR3 is 15 amino acids long. The CDR3 DNA reads TGTGCCAGCAGCTTAGGGGGAGTAGGCACAGATACGCAGTATTTT. Translated, it gives CASSLGGVGTDTQYF.

J is TRBJ2-5 and V is TRBV6-6; weak D call: TRBD2 (5 bases). CDR1 is MNHNY and CDR2 is SVGAGI in the germline V gene (reference sequence). The V end lost 4 bases, the J end lost 4 bases, and 16 bases lay between the germline ends. The CDR3 has 15 residues. Here the CDR3 DNA reads TGTGCCAGCAGTTTTAGAGGGCCAGGAGGAGAGACCCAGTACTTC. Protein sequence: CASSFRGPGGETQYF.

The genes are TRBV7-3 and TRBJ2-7, with 11 bases that match TRBD2. The CDR3 is 15 amino acids. CDR1 and CDR2 from the germline V gene are SGHTA and FQGTGA. Trimming took 2 bases from V and 4 from J; bases not matched to a gene: 4. The CDR3 sequence is CASSLFPSGGYEQYF. The CDR3 nucleotides are TGTGCCAGCAGCTTATTTCCTAGCGGGGGGTACGAGCAGTACTTC.

The genes are TRBV28 and TRBJ2-4; TRBD2 agrees at 8 bases. The CDR3 is 16 amino acids. Germline V CDR1 and CDR2: MDHEN, SYDVKM. Trimming at V came to 4 bases and at J to 8 bases, leaving 13 bases not matched to a gene. The CDR3 sequence: CASSSPIAGGRDIQYF. CDR3 nucleotides: TGTGCCAGCAGTTCCCCCATCGCGGGAGGTAGAGACATTCAGTACTTC.

The chain couples TRBV28 to TRBJ2-7; 10 nucleotides agree with TRBD1. This CDR3 region has 14 residues. CDR1 is MDHEN, CDR2 SYDVKM, per germline. With 3 bases clipped from V and 2 bases from J, the junction kept 1 base outside the gene matches. The CDR3 loop reads CASSFGTGAYEQYF. CDR3 in DNA: TGTGCCAGCAGTTTCGGGACAGGGGCCTACGAGCAGTACTTC. Complete variable domain (other parts from reference TRBV28 and TRBJ2-7): DVKVTQSSRYLVKRTGEKVFLECVQDMDHENMFWYRQDPGLGLRLIYFSYDVKMKEKGDIPEGYSVSREKKERFSLILESASTNQTSMYLCASSFGTGAYEQYFGPGTRLTVT.

The chain joins TRBV6-4 to TRBJ2-3, with D possibly being TRBD1 (6 bases). The CDR3 loop spans 14 amino acids. Trimming pared 6 bases from V and 1 base from J, leaving 11 bases between. Germline CDR1 MRHNA, CDR2 SNTAGT. The CDR3 nucleotides read TGTGCCAGCAGCCAGGGGATCGGCACAGATACGCAGTATTTT. Translating it yields CASSQGIGTDTQYF.

The gene calls are TRBV6-5 and TRBJ1-2, with 7 bases identical to TRBD1. This CDR3 region has 14 residues. V dropped 5 bases and J dropped 4; count of bases not matched to a gene: 7. Germline values: CDR1 MNHEY, CDR2 SVGAGI. CDR3 amino acids: CASSEGGTAYGYTF. The DNA for the CDR3 is TGTGCCAGCAGTGAAGGTGGGACAGCCTATGGCTACACCTTC.

The CDR3 loop reads CASSEGLAKQETQYF. The CDR3, as DNA: TGTGCCAGCAGTGAGGGACTAGCGAAGCAAGAGACCCAGTACTTC. This chain links TRBV28 with TRBJ2-5, with 10 bases fitting TRBD2. The CDR3 contains 15 residues. Per the germline V gene, CDR1 is MDHEN and CDR2 is SYDVKM. Trimming cost V 5 bases and J 2 bases; bases outside gene matches: 5.

The gene calls are TRBV18 and TRBJ1-4, with D tentatively TRBD1 (5 bases). This CDR3 is built from 17 residues. Germline V gene lookup returns CDR1 KGHSH and CDR2 LQKENI. Trimming stripped 2 bases from V and 5 bases from J, with 18 bases between. Written as DNA, the CDR3 is TGTGCCAGCTCACCATTAAAATCGGCAGGGCGGAATGAAAAACTGTTTTTT. This encodes CASSPLKSAGRNEKLFF. The whole variable domain, filled in from reference TRBV18 and TRBJ1-4, reads NAGVMQNPRHLVRRRGQEARLRCSPMKGHSHVYWYRQLPEEGLKFMVYLQKENIIDESGMPKERFSAEFPKEGPSILRIQQVVRGDSAAYFCASSPLKSAGRNEKLFFGSGTQLSVL.

The gene calls are TRBV7-3 and TRBJ2-5; 8 bases are shared with TRBD2. This CDR3 region has 15 residues. Germline-derived CDR1 and CDR2 are SGHTA and FQGTGA. The trim removed 5 bases at V and 5 bases at J, leaving 10 bases unmatched. The CDR3 is CASSPGPGGWETQYF. Here the CDR3 DNA reads TGTGCCAGCAGCCCGGGACCGGGGGGGTGGGAGACCCAGTACTTC.

This chain connects TRBV4-2 to TRBJ2-5, with D unclear. CDR3 length: 13 residues. Trimming cost V 1 base and J 2 bases, with 5 bases left between them. From germline, CDR1 is LGHNA and CDR2 YNFKEQ. CDR3 region: CASSQARQETQYF. Written as DNA, the CDR3 is TGTGCCAGCAGCCAAGCGCGACAAGAGACCCAGTACTTC.

This clone was recorded once. V gene TRBV4-1 combines with J gene TRBJ1-4, with 8 bases identical to TRBD1. Germline V CDR1 and CDR2: MGHRA, YSYEKL. Losses at the gene ends were 2 bases for V and 8 bases for J; bases not matched to a gene: 7. The CDR3 spans 15 residues. The CDR3 region has the DNA TGCGCCAGCAGCCAACTACAGGGGGTTTGGGAAAAACTGTTTTTT. It encodes CASSQLQGVWEKLFF.

CDR3 sequence reads: CASSLLGDRPFYGYTF. CDR3 nucleotide sequence: TGTGCCAGCAGCTTGTTAGGGGATAGGCCATTCTATGGCTACACCTTC. The gene calls are TRBV5-4 and TRBJ1-2; tentatively, D is TRBD1 (5 bases). Germline-derived CDR1 and CDR2 are SGHNT and YYREEE (reference sequence). Deletions cut 1 base from V and 4 bases from J, with 17 bases between. The CDR3 covers 16 residues.

V usage is TRBV7-8 and J usage is TRBJ2-1; 7 bases match TRBD2. Germline CDR1 reads SGHVS; CDR2 reads FQNEAQ. The CDR3 has 15 residues. Trimming at V came to 0 bases and at J to 8 bases, leaving 7 bases not matched to a gene. The CDR3 loop is CASSLAGRASHEQFF. CDR3 nucleotides: TGTGCCAGCAGCTTAGCGGGGAGGGCCTCTCATGAGCAGTTCTTC.

The V and J genes are TRBV28 and TRBJ2-7, with D possibly matching TRBD2 (5 bases). Trimming left V 6 bases short and J 3 bases short, with 24 bases between. Germline loops: CDR1 MDHEN, CDR2 SYDVKM. The CDR3 consists of 17 residues. The CDR3 here is CASSPWLSGSIYYEQYF. CDR3 in DNA: TGTGCCAGCAGCCCTTGGTTGTCGGGGAGTATTTACTACGAGCAGTACTTC.

V is TRBV25-1 and J is TRBJ1-2; TRBD1 aligns across 10 bases. Germline CDR1 is MGHDK and CDR2 is SYGVNS. The CDR3 is 18 residues long. Trimming cost V 2 bases and J 5 bases; bases outside gene matches: 14. The CDR3 bases are TGTGCCAGCAGTGAAGGCCCGGGGACAGGGGCACAGGTTTATGGCTACACCTTC. Protein sequence: CASSEGPGTGAQVYGYTF.

CDR3 DNA: TGTGCCAGCACCCTCTCTGGGGCCAACGTCCTGACTTTC. Protein product: CASTLSGANVLTF. The V and J genes are TRBV5-5 and TRBJ2-6; D remains unclear. This CDR3 is 13 amino acids long. Deletions cut 6 bases from V and 0 bases from J, with 4 bases between. CDR1 and CDR2 from the germline V gene are SGHKS and YYEKEE (reference sequence).

This sequence joins TRBV18 and TRBJ2-5; 10 nucleotides match TRBD2. Per germline, CDR1 KGHSH and CDR2 LQKENI. This CDR3 spans 15 amino acids. Germline trimming cut 3 bases from V and 3 bases from J; bases unmatched to any gene: 4. CDR3 sequence: CASSPLAGAKETQYF. The CDR3 bases are TGTGCCAGCTCACCTCTAGCGGGGGCCAAAGAGACCCAGTACTTC.

The chain carries TRBV19 and TRBJ1-2; no reliable D call. The V gene lost 3 bases and the J gene lost 8 bases, with 13 bases spanning the gap. The CDR3 runs 13 residues. The germline V gene encodes CDR1 LNHDA and CDR2 SQIVND (reference sequence). The CDR3 coding sequence is TGTGCCAGTAGTATTTGGGCCAGTCGCGGCTACACCTTC. Translating gives CASSIWASRGYTF.

The DNA for the CDR3 is TGTGCCAGCAGCTTCCGGTTCTCTGGAAACACCATATATTTT. Translation gives CASSFRFSGNTIYF. The chain carries TRBV7-2 and TRBJ1-3; no clear D. The V end lost 3 bases, the J end lost 0 bases, and 6 bases lay between the germline ends. CDR1 is SGHTA and CDR2 is FQGNSA in the germline V gene. This CDR3 comprises 14 residues.

CDR3 in amino acids: CASTPGRVGYTF. The CDR3 DNA reads as TGTGCCAGCACCCCGGGGAGGGTGGGCTACACCTTC. V gene TRBV6-5 combines with J gene TRBJ1-2, with D unresolved. V was pared by 7 bases and J by 8 bases, with 14 bases between. This CDR3 region has 12 residues. In germline, CDR1 is MNHEY, CDR2 SVGAGI.

The CDR3 is CASTRQGYSNQPQHF. DNA for the CDR3: TGTGCCAGTACAAGACAGGGGTATAGCAATCAGCCCCAGCATTTT. The chain couples TRBV19 to TRBJ1-5; 8 bases map to TRBD1. CDR3 size: 15 residues. Trimming at V came to 7 bases and at J to 0 bases, leaving 5 bases not matched to a gene. The germline CDR1 and CDR2 sequences are LNHDA and SQIVND (reference sequence).